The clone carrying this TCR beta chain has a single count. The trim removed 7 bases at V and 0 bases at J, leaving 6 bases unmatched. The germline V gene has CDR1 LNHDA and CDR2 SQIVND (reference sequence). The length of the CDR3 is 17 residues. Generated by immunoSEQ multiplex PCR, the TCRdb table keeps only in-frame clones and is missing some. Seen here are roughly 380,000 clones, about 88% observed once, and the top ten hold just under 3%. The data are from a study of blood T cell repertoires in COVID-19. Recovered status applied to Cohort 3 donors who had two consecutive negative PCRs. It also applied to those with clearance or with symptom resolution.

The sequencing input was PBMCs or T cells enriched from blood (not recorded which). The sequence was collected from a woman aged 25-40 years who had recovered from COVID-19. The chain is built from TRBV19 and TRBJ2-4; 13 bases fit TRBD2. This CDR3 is CASKTSGGTLAKNIQYF. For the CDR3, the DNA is TGTGCCAGTAAGACTAGCGGGGGGACCTTAGCCAAAAACATTCAGTACTTC.